The 17 T cell receptor beta chains presented below share a single source sample, sequenced in a study of siplizumab effects on memory and regulatory T cells. Here immunoSEQ multiplex PCR was the method, and the copy in TCRdb shows in-frame clones only, minus some. The sample holds more than 60,000 clones, 90% to 97% seen once. Source material: naive CD8+ T cells sorted from blood. The origin of the receptors is a human donor in good health.

The chain employs TRBV5-5 and TRBJ1-3; perhaps TRBD1 as D (5 bases). The V and J ends lost 4 bases and 10 bases respectively, with 12 bases between them. Germline V CDR1 and CDR2: SGHKS, YYEKEE (reference sequence). The CDR3 has 12 amino acids. The CDR3 protein is CASSRDYRTIYF. Written as DNA, the CDR3 is TGTGCCAGCAGCAGGGACTATAGGACCATATATTTT.

The rearrangement joins TRBV18 to TRBJ2-1; D gene ambiguous. The CDR3 has 13 residues. CDR1 is KGHSH, CDR2 LQKENI, per germline. Trimming pared 2 bases from V and 8 bases from J, leaving 10 bases between. Written as DNA, the CDR3 is TGTGCCAGCTCACCAAGAGCTGGGGATGAGCAGTTCTTC. It yields the protein CASSPRAGDEQFF.

In its sample, this clone was seen once. The gene calls are TRBV6-5 and TRBJ2-3, with D uncertain. The CDR3 is 11 residues long. Trimming took off 7 bases at V and 2 bases at J, with 4 bases between the two ends. Germline V CDR1 and CDR2: MNHEY, SVGAGI. The CDR3 nucleotides read TGTGCCAGCACTAACACAGATACGCAGTATTTT. Residues: CASTNTDTQYF.

The genes are TRBV4-1 and TRBJ1-5; D perhaps matches TRBD1 (5 bases). Germline assignment: CDR1 MGHRA and CDR2 YSYEKL. The CDR3 is 16 amino acids. The germline V and J ends were trimmed by 0 bases and 7 bases, with 16 bases remaining between them. In nucleotides, the CDR3 is TGCGCCAGCAGCCAAGAAGACTTGGGACTTGCGCAGCCCCAGCATTTT. It codes for CASSQEDLGLAQPQHF.

The V and J genes are TRBV28 and TRBJ2-3; 9 nucleotides line up with TRBD1. The CDR3 contains 16 residues. V lost 5 bases to trimming and J lost 0 bases; unmatched junction nucleotides: 6. Germline CDR1 MDHEN, CDR2 SYDVKM. CDR3 coding DNA: TGTGCCAGCAGTCCAGACAGGGGGGCTAGCACAGATACGCAGTATTTT. Translating it yields CASSPDRGASTDTQYF. The variable domain in full, with the rest retrieved from reference TRBV28 and TRBJ2-3, is DVKVTQSSRYLVKRTGEKVFLECVQDMDHENMFWYRQDPGLGLRLIYFSYDVKMKEKGDIPEGYSVSREKKERFSLILESASTNQTSMYLCASSPDRGASTDTQYFGPGTRLTVL.

The genes are TRBV29-1 and TRBJ1-5; D remains ambiguous. V gave up 4 bases and J gave up 1 base, with 14 bases separating them. Germline CDR1 and CDR2: SQVTM and ANQGSEA. There are 15 residues in the CDR3. This CDR3 reads CSVAGCRESNQPQHF. The CDR3 DNA follows: TGCAGCGTTGCGGGCTGCCGAGAAAGCAATCAGCCCCAGCATTTT.

The J gene is TRBJ2-5, the V gene TRBV7-9; TRBD1 aligns across 8 bases. V shed 5 bases, J shed 1 base, and the junction held 6 bases outside the gene matches. CDR3 size: 15 residues. Germline V gives CDR1 SEHNR, CDR2 FQNEAQ (reference sequence). Here the CDR3 reads CASSIDRGTQETQYF. CDR3 in DNA: TGTGCCAGCAGCATAGACAGGGGAACCCAAGAGACCCAGTACTTC. The full variable domain, its missing parts supplied by reference TRBV7-9 and TRBJ2-5, is DTGVSQNPRHKITKRGQNVTFRCDPISEHNRLYWYRQTLGQGPEFLTYFQNEAQLEKSRLLSDRFSAERPKGSFSTLEIQRTEQGDSAMYLCASSIDRGTQETQYFGPGTRLLVL.

This chain uses TRBV19 with TRBJ2-1, with 7 bases identical to TRBD2. Trimming removed 3 bases from V and 8 bases from J; junction bases left unmatched: 10. Germline CDR1 and CDR2: LNHDA and SQIVND (reference sequence). CDR3 length equals 15 residues. The CDR3 bases are TGTGCCAGTAGTATTTCGTCGGGGGAGGGCCATGAGCAGTTCTTC. It yields the protein CASSISSGEGHEQFF.

V is TRBV15 and J is TRBJ2-3; D assignment may be TRBD1 or TRBD2 (5 bases each). From germline, CDR1 is LNHNV and CDR2 YYDKDF (reference sequence). CDR3 length: 15 residues. V gave up 7 bases and J gave up 2 bases, with 16 bases separating them. CDR3 sequence: CATTTRDLITDTQYF. Here the CDR3 DNA reads TGTGCCACCACTACCCGGGACCTGATCACAGATACGCAGTATTTT.

The chain is built from TRBV6-1 and TRBJ2-3; D uncertain. The V gene's germline CDR1 is MNHNS and CDR2 SASEGT. V dropped 2 bases and J dropped 0 bases, with 12 bases sitting between them. This CDR3 region has 16 residues. The CDR3 coding sequence is TGTGCCAGCAGTGAACCAGAAGTACAGAGCACAGATACGCAGTATTTT. Translating gives CASSEPEVQSTDTQYF.

The chain recombines TRBV5-6 with TRBJ2-7; D remains unclear. Germline assignment: CDR1 SGHDT and CDR2 YYEEEE. The CDR3 is 14 residues long. V was clipped by 3 bases and J by 4 bases, with 14 bases between them. The DNA of the CDR3 is TGTGCCAGCAGCTCCCTTACAGAGACTTACGAGCAGTACTTC. This codes for CASSSLTETYEQYF.

On this clone: Distinct nucleotide sequences in the sample also encode this CDR3. CDR3 sequence: CASSSTGGMNTEAFF. CDR3 DNA: TGTGCCAGCAGCTCCACCGGGGGAATGAACACTGAAGCTTTCTTT. The V gene is TRBV9, the J gene TRBJ1-1, with a weak D call TRBD1 (5 bases). Germline V gene sequence: CDR1 SGDLS, CDR2 YYNGEE. V gave up 4 bases and J gave up 0 bases, with 13 bases separating them. The CDR3 runs to 15 residues.

This clone appeared a single time. This chain uses TRBV11-2 with TRBJ1-1, with 8 bases aligning to TRBD1. The V and J ends lost 6 bases and 0 bases, in that order; junction bases with no gene match: 9. Looked up from germline, CDR1 is SGHAT and CDR2 is FQNNGV. The CDR3 spans 16 residues. In DNA, the CDR3 is TGTGCCAGCAGACCAGGGGGCCCTCAAATGAACACTGAAGCTTTCTTT. Protein: CASRPGGPQMNTEAFF.

The rearrangement joins TRBV27 to TRBJ2-3; D may match TRBD1 or TRBD2 (5 bases each). Germline CDR1 and CDR2: MNHEY and SMNVEV (reference sequence). The CDR3 contains 17 residues. Trimming took 4 bases from V and 2 from J, leaving 19 bases between them. The CDR3 here is CASSSKNWDPITDTQYF. The DNA for the CDR3 is TGTGCCAGCAGTTCCAAAAATTGGGACCCGATCACAGATACGCAGTATTTT.

This chain connects TRBV4-2 to TRBJ2-1, with 10 bases that match TRBD2. CDR3 length: 14 residues. Trimming removed 2 bases from V and 7 bases from J; junction bases left unmatched: 2. Looked up from germline, CDR1 is LGHNA and CDR2 is YNFKEQ. CDR3 coding DNA: TGTGCCAGCAGCCAAAGTAGCGGGGGGAATGAGCAGTTCTTC. As protein: CASSQSSGGNEQFF.

This chain joins TRBV11-2 and TRBJ1-2, with TRBD1 identical over 11 bases. CDR1 is SGHAT, CDR2 FQNNGV, per germline. CDR3 size: 16 residues. The trim removed 1 base at V and 4 bases at J, leaving 5 bases unmatched. CDR3 region: CASSLGTGGPTYGYTF. CDR3 in DNA: TGTGCCAGCAGCTTAGGGACAGGGGGCCCTACCTATGGCTACACCTTC.

J is TRBJ1-2 and V is TRBV28; TRBD1 matches 9 bases. Looked up from germline, CDR1 is MDHEN and CDR2 is SYDVKM. This CDR3 is 15 amino acids long. The J segment lost 3 bases and the V segment lost 6 bases, leaving 8 bases of the junction unmatched. The DNA of the CDR3 is TGTGCCAGCAGCTGGGGGGACAGGGATTACTATGGCTACACCTTC. Protein product: CASSWGDRDYYGYTF.